This T cell receptor (beta chain) was identified in a study of T cells in localized non-small cell lung cancer. The CDR3 runs 15 residues. Germline values: CDR1 MNHEY, CDR2 SVGAGI. V trimming: 5 bases; J trimming: 9 bases; junction bases outside the gene matches: 13. TCRdb's copy holds only in-frame clones and misses some; the assay was immunoSEQ multiplex PCR. The sample lists 45,000 to 55,000 clones; around 86% were seen once. This TCR was recovered from an older male donor with stage III squamous cell lung carcinoma. Here the sequenced sample was peripheral blood, taken before any cancer treatment. V is TRBV6-5 and J is TRBJ2-1; 7 bases match TRBD2. CDR3 residues: CASSGRVGWLGEQFF. Here the CDR3 DNA reads TGTGCCAGCAGTGGGAGGGTCGGGTGGTTGGGTGAGCAGTTCTTC.